The 9 T cell receptor beta chains below come from one sample, sequenced in a study of T cell changes during pregnancy in multiple sclerosis (dated by TCRdb to the late 2010s). Library creation used the immunoSEQ multiplex PCR assay. TCRdb mirrors the immuneACCESS table, restricted to in-frame sequences. Some clones are absent from its copies; in checked studies, under half trace to an unresolved V gene, and the reason for the others is unknown. This sample gives approximately 44,000 clones in total; just under 95% of them show up just once. The ten largest clones represent 0.52% of the sample. The sequenced sample was CD4+ T cells from peripheral blood mononuclear cells, obtained in the third trimester of pregnancy. These TCRs come from a female donor with multiple sclerosis, enrolled in a pregnancy study.

The chain has TRBV7-6 and TRBJ1-1, with D uncertain. CDR1 SGHVS and CDR2 FNYEAQ come from the germline V gene. Deletions cut 5 bases from V and 1 base from J, with 8 bases between. CDR3 length: 13 residues. CDR3 loop: CASSPHANTEAFF. The DNA of the CDR3 is TGTGCCAGCAGCCCACACGCGAACACTGAAGCTTTCTTT.

This chain joins TRBV27 and TRBJ2-7; TRBD2 might be the D (5 bases). Germline values: CDR1 MNHEY, CDR2 SMNVEV (reference sequence). The CDR3 contains 14 residues. V was cut by 6 bases and J by 6 bases, with 18 bases left in between. The CDR3 loop is CASRTRPSGGEQYF. The CDR3 DNA follows: TGTGCCAGCAGAACGCGTCCTTCAGGAGGCGAGCAGTACTTC.

This clone came up a few times. V is TRBV11-2 and J is TRBJ2-5, with 8 bases identical to TRBD1. With V trimmed by 1 base and J by 1 base, 2 bases remained unmatched. The CDR3 consists of 15 residues. Germline values: CDR1 SGHAT, CDR2 FQNNGV. In DNA form, the CDR3 reads TGTGCCAGCAGCTTAGGCGACAGGGGCCAAGAGACCCAGTACTTC. Its translation: CASSLGDRGQETQYF.

The chain links TRBV5-1 to TRBJ2-1; tentatively, D is TRBD2 (6 bases). The CDR3 has 15 amino acids. V lost 0 bases and J 6 bases, leaving 13 bases between the germline ends. Looked up from germline, CDR1 is SGHRS and CDR2 is YFSETQ. The CDR3 bases are TGCGCCAGCAGCTTGGTTCCGGGAGTACTCAATGAGCAGTTCTTC. Translation: CASSLVPGVLNEQFF.

This chain links TRBV7-2 with TRBJ2-1, with a possible D match to TRBD2 (6 bases). Germline V gene lookup returns CDR1 SGHTA and CDR2 FQGNSA. V lost 1 base and J lost 8, with 12 bases in between. The CDR3 runs 14 residues. The CDR3 reads CASSLDGSRDEQFF. CDR3 bases: TGTGCCAGCAGCTTAGACGGGAGTAGGGATGAGCAGTTCTTC. The full variable domain, its missing parts supplied by reference TRBV7-2 and TRBJ2-1, is GAGVSQSPSNKVTEKGKDVELRCDPISGHTALYWYRQSLGQGLEFLIYFQGNSAPDKSGLPSDRFSAERTGGSVSTLTIQRTQQEDSAVYLCASSLDGSRDEQFFGPGTRLTVL.

The chain uses TRBV6-1 and TRBJ2-2; D is perhaps TRBD2 (6 bases). With 6 bases removed from V and 5 bases from J, the gap between germline ends came to 13 bases. CDR3 size: 14 residues. The germline V gene has CDR1 MNHNS and CDR2 SASEGT. CDR3 residues: CASRRVRGTGELFF. CDR3 sequence (DNA): TGTGCCAGCAGGAGAGTGCGGGGTACCGGGGAGCTGTTTTTT.

The chain uses TRBV18 and TRBJ1-2, with D tentatively TRBD1 (6 bases). The CDR3 totals 13 residues. Germline CDR1 is KGHSH and CDR2 is LQKENI. Trimming left V 0 bases short and J 6 bases short, with 8 bases between. DNA of the CDR3: TGTGCCAGCTCACCACCGGCAGGGGATGGCTACACCTTC. It encodes CASSPPAGDGYTF.

The V gene is TRBV7-2, the J gene TRBJ2-3, with a weak D call TRBD1 (6 bases). Germline values: CDR1 SGHTA, CDR2 FQGNSA. V was cut by 1 base and J by 3 bases, with 11 bases left in between. The CDR3 is 15 amino acids. The CDR3 nucleotides read TGTGCCAGCAGCTTAGGGGGCAGGGGTACAGATACGCAGTATTTT. As protein: CASSLGGRGTDTQYF.

The chain recombines TRBV11-3 with TRBJ2-7, with 8 bases aligning to TRBD1. With 5 bases clipped from V and 2 bases from J, the junction kept 11 bases outside the gene matches. This CDR3 is 16 amino acids long. Germline V CDR1 and CDR2: SGHNT, YENEEA. CDR3 DNA sequence: TGTGCCAGCAGCCCAAGACAGGGGAGGAAGGCCTACGAGCAGTACTTC. It translates to CASSPRQGRKAYEQYF.